The 18 T cell receptor beta chains below all came from one sample that was sequenced in a study of blood T cell repertoires in COVID-19 (TCRdb year 2020). The library relied on the immunoSEQ multiplex PCR assay. The source is immuneACCESS, and TCRdb retained only in-frame sequences with V and J called. Part of the clones is not carried over; for the studies checked, unresolved V genes explain less than half of this, and the remainder is unexplained. Present in this sample are about 250,000 clones, 85% to 90% of which were seen just once. The ten top clones hold approximately 1.6% of the sample. The material sequenced was PBMCs or T cells enriched from blood (not recorded which). Source of these receptors: a man aged 35-49 years who had recovered from COVID-19.

The genes are TRBV11-2 and TRBJ1-3, with a tentative D call TRBD1 (6 bases). This CDR3 is built from 15 residues. V lost 6 bases and J 3 bases, leaving 15 bases between the germline ends. CDR1 is SGHAT and CDR2 is FQNNGV in the germline V gene. Here the CDR3 DNA reads TGTGCCAGCAGGGGAACAACAGGGAATGGAAACACCATATATTTT. It encodes CASRGTTGNGNTIYF.

The rearrangement joins TRBV7-3 to TRBJ1-1, with D tentatively TRBD1 (5 bases). This CDR3 has 15 residues. Germline V gene data show CDR1 as SGHTA and CDR2 as FQGTGA. The germline V and J ends were trimmed by 1 base and 1 base, with 10 bases remaining between them. The CDR3 bases are TGTGCCAGCAGCTTAATGGGGCAGGAGAACACTGAAGCTTTCTTT. Amino acids: CASSLMGQENTEAFF. Drawing the rest from reference TRBV7-3 and TRBJ1-1, the complete variable domain is GAGVSQTPSNKVTEKGKYVELRCDPISGHTALYWYRQSLGQGPEFLIYFQGTGAADDSGLPNDRFFAVRPEGSVSTLKIQRTERGDSAVYLCASSLMGQENTEAFFGQGTRLTVV.

This clone was observed a single time. V is TRBV7-2 and J is TRBJ2-5; 11 nucleotides match TRBD2. V lost 5 bases and J lost 3; bases outside the gene matches: 2. The germline V gene encodes CDR1 SGHTA and CDR2 FQGNSA. The CDR3 length is 14 residues. The CDR3 reads CASSRGLAEETQYF. The CDR3 DNA reads as TGTGCCAGCAGCAGGGGACTAGCGGAAGAGACCCAGTACTTC.

The V call is TRBV7-2, the J call TRBJ2-3; D unresolved. Trimming stripped 1 base from V and 0 bases from J, with 11 bases between. CDR1 and CDR2 (germline): SGHTA, FQGNSA. The CDR3 consists of 16 residues. Here the CDR3 DNA reads TGTGCCAGCAGCTTAGATGGCAGTCCTAGCACAGATACGCAGTATTTT. Translation: CASSLDGSPSTDTQYF.

This clone has more than one count but fewer than ten. The genes are TRBV14 and TRBJ1-1; possibly TRBD1 for D (5 bases). The V end lost 4 bases, the J end lost 0 bases, and 6 bases lay between the germline ends. This CDR3 has 13 residues. Germline V gene data show CDR1 as SGHDN and CDR2 as FVKESK. CDR3 region: CASSRQMNTEAFF. CDR3 in DNA: TGTGCCAGCAGCCGACAGATGAACACTGAAGCTTTCTTT.

This clone is a singleton in its sample. This chain uses TRBV7-6 with TRBJ1-3; the match to TRBD1 covers 8 bases. The CDR3 contains 16 residues. Losses at the gene ends were 3 bases for V and 0 bases for J; bases not matched to a gene: 4. CDR1 is SGHVS, CDR2 FNYEAQ, per germline. CDR3 amino acids: CASSFTGGDSGNTIYF. The DNA for the CDR3 is TGTGCCAGCAGCTTCACAGGGGGGGACTCTGGAAACACCATATATTTT.

The V gene is TRBV6-1, the J gene TRBJ1-4; D is perhaps TRBD1 (6 bases). CDR1 MNHNS and CDR2 SASEGT come from the germline V gene. Trimming took off 2 bases at V and 4 bases at J, with 11 bases between the two ends. This CDR3 spans 15 amino acids. The CDR3 reads CASSESGGLNEKLFF. CDR3 coding DNA: TGTGCCAGCAGTGAAAGCGGGGGGCTTAATGAAAAACTGTTTTTT.

The chain uses TRBV7-8 and TRBJ2-7; possible D gene TRBD2, 6 bases. The ends were cut back, 2 bases at V and 7 bases at J, with 21 bases in the middle. CDR1 and CDR2 (germline): SGHVS, FQNEAQ. This CDR3 has 16 residues. CDR3 nucleotides: TGTGCCAGCAGCTTATTATGGCAGGAGGGTACGTGGGAGCAGTACTTC. Its translation: CASSLLWQEGTWEQYF.

The chain has TRBV19 and TRBJ1-2; D gene unclear. Germline V CDR1 and CDR2: LNHDA, SQIVND (reference sequence). Between the trimmed V and J ends, which lost 7 bases and 5 bases, there was a span of 14 bases. The CDR3 is made up of 13 amino acids. CDR3: CASTLGEVYGYTF. CDR3 sequence (DNA): TGTGCCAGTACCCTCGGGGAGGTATATGGCTACACCTTC. Looking up the rest from reference TRBV19 and TRBJ1-2 gives the full variable domain: DGGITQSPKYLFRKEGQNVTLSCEQNLNHDAMYWYRQDPGQGLRLIYYSQIVNDFQKGDIAEGYSVSREKKESFPLTVTSAQKNPTAFYLCASTLGEVYGYTFGSGTRLTVV.

This sequence joins TRBV7-9 and TRBJ1-2, with a weak D call TRBD1 (6 bases). The ends were cut back, 0 bases at V and 3 bases at J, with 14 bases in the middle. CDR1 is SEHNR, CDR2 FQNEAQ, per germline (reference sequence). The CDR3 extends over 16 amino acids. CDR3 bases: TGTGCCAGCAGCTTAGCGGGGGCCGCCCGGGACTATGGCTACACCTTC. This codes for CASSLAGAARDYGYTF.

The chain has TRBV7-9 and TRBJ2-5, with TRBD2 identical over 7 bases. Germline CDR1 and CDR2: SEHNR and FQNEAQ (reference sequence). Unmatched junction bases numbered 12, after V lost 6 bases and J lost 2 bases. CDR3 length equals 16 residues. The CDR3 is CASSSPWASGQETQYF. CDR3 nucleotide sequence: TGTGCCAGCAGTTCCCCTTGGGCTAGCGGACAAGAGACCCAGTACTTC.

The chain couples TRBV12-3 or TRBV12-4 to TRBJ2-7; D is unclear. The CDR3 length is 11 residues. Trimming stripped 3 bases from V and 5 bases from J, with 5 bases between. The CDR3 region has the DNA TGTGCCAGCAGTTTTCGTAACGAGCAGTACTTC. Translating gives CASSFRNEQYF.

The J gene is TRBJ2-1, the V gene TRBV7-9, with D maybe TRBD1 (5 bases). This CDR3 comprises 13 residues. Germline V gene lookup returns CDR1 SEHNR and CDR2 FQNEAQ (reference sequence). Trimming shortened V by 3 bases and J by 8 bases, and 11 bases separated the two germline ends. This CDR3 reads CASSFGQGDEQFF. The CDR3 DNA sequence: TGTGCCAGCAGCTTTGGGCAAGGGGATGAGCAGTTCTTC.

This chain links TRBV3-1 (or the pseudogene TRBV3-2) with TRBJ1-5, with D unresolved. The germline CDR1 and CDR2 sequences are LGHDT and YNNKEL (reference sequence). The CDR3 is 16 residues long. The ends were cut back, 0 bases at V and 2 bases at J, with 11 bases in the middle. The CDR3 protein is CASSQDRSGRNQPQHF. The CDR3 coding sequence is TGTGCCAGCAGCCAAGATCGGTCAGGCCGCAATCAGCCCCAGCATTTT.

J is TRBJ2-2 and V is TRBV25-1, with 7 positions matching TRBD1. CDR1 is MGHDK and CDR2 is SYGVNS in the germline V gene. CDR3 length equals 16 residues. Losses at the gene ends were 3 bases for V and 1 base for J; bases not matched to a gene: 5. CDR3 DNA: TGTGCCAGCAGTGATCCCGGGACAGTGAACACCGGGGAGCTGTTTTTT. The encoded protein is CASSDPGTVNTGELFF.

The rearrangement links TRBV19 to TRBJ1-5; maybe TRBD1 (5 bases). The CDR3 length is 16 residues. Germline V gene lookup returns CDR1 LNHDA and CDR2 SQIVND (reference sequence). V dropped 7 bases and J dropped 4 bases, with 20 bases sitting between them. CDR3 nucleotide sequence: TGTGCCAGTATTAACATAGGGGCCGGCTGGAATCAGCCCCAGCATTTT. It translates to CASINIGAGWNQPQHF.

The CDR3 loop is CSPWASTDTQYF. For the CDR3, the DNA is TGCAGCCCTTGGGCTAGCACAGATACGCAGTATTTT. The chain joins TRBV29-1 to TRBJ2-3; D remains unclear. CDR3 size: 12 residues. Germline CDR1 reads SQVTM; CDR2 reads ANQGSEA. Between the trimmed V and J ends, which lost 8 bases and 0 bases, there was a span of 9 bases.

The chain has TRBV5-1 and TRBJ2-3; D is ambiguous. CDR1 is SGHRS and CDR2 is YFSETQ in the germline V gene. The CDR3 has 13 residues. V was clipped by 0 bases and J by 6 bases, with 8 bases between them. The CDR3 here is CASSLVPHDTQYF. CDR3 sequence (DNA): TGCGCCAGCAGCTTGGTACCACATGATACGCAGTATTTT.